Below, one TCR beta chain is given with its context. Its antigen is not yet known. Per-nucleotide qualities are absent, and no much larger clonotype sits a single base away. Via the germline V gene, CDR1 is MNHEY and CDR2 SVGAGI. V was cut back by 7 bases and J by 1 base, leaving a gap of 13 bases between them. Counted from cysteine to phenylalanine, this CDR3 has 14 amino acids. The DNA shown is the 42-base CDR3, in frame from base 1. Collaborating institutions collected whole blood in K2EDTA tubes following their own protocols. For TCRbeta analysis, collaborator samples were shipped as frozen whole blood, as isolated PBMCs, or as DNA extracted from either sample type. This entry belongs to a study of blood T cell repertoires in COVID-19 (dated by TCRdb to the early 2020s). About the investigation overall: Samples covering the acute and convalescent phases of COVID-19 were provided by collaborators in the United States, Italy and Spain. The material from the prospective study consisted of cDNA or gDNA derived from T cells, B-cell-depleted T cells, or PBMCs. Deeply sampled blood TCRbeta repertoires from subjects exposed to, actively infected with, or recovered from COVID-19 were included in the dataset. The repertoires were made available in a free public database intended to serve as a resource for research on the immune response to SARS-CoV-2. Samples came from the ongoing ImmuneRACE study (first 160 participants) plus 1,254 subjects from 6 global collaborators. Sample metadata almost always included a de-identified subject ID, COVID-19 status, age in years and sex. Where HLA class I and class II types were available, the types were taken from metadata supplied by the sample provider, not from assay-based typing. What the study reported, not specific to this receptor: The amount of clinical and demographic metadata varied by source and participant and was provided uncurated.

The immunoSEQ Assay, a bias-controlled multiplex PCR, was used to amplify TCRbeta CDR3 regions from genomic DNA. Regarding the original processing steps: Within the assay, amplification of reference gene primers was used to estimate how many nucleated cells each sample contained. Sequence reads were collapsed and filtered to measure the absolute abundance of every unique TCRbeta CDR3 rearrangement. For each sample, productive Simpson clonality was calculated as the square root of Simpson's diversity index over productive rearrangements. Entries here come from immuneACCESS through TCRdb and include only in-frame sequences with V and J called. Some clones fail to appear in such tables; in the studies checked, an unresolved V gene covers under half of the shortfall, and the cause of the remainder is unknown. That table is the source of V, J and clone size, and D and trimming were worked out from the DNA. Across this sample there are 90,000 to 130,000 clones, with around nine tenths seen only once. About 4.5% of the sample is in the top ten clones.

The sequence derives from a man between 40 and 49 years old with acute or convalescent COVID-19. The chain links TRBV6-5 with TRBJ1-1, with the D segment identity uncertain. Sample: peripheral blood. The CDR3 in this case is CASMTGVWNTEAFF. Read as DNA, the sequence is TGTGCCAGCATGACCGGGGTTTGGAACACTGAAGCTTTCTTT.